The 11 T cell receptor beta chains in this list originate from one sample, sequenced in a study of CD8+CD57+ T cells in acquired aplastic anemia. The template for TCR beta VDJ and CDR3 sequence profiling was genomic DNA. TCRdb recomputed calls from the reads with MiXCR, one row per CDR3 protein. The repertoire holds about 160,000 distinct CDR3 sequences, with approximately 40% as singletons. The sequenced sample was sorted CD4+, CD8+, or CD8+CD57+ T cells (not recorded which) from PBMCs. The receptors were gathered from a human donor in good health.

This clonotype was counted only a few times. As DNA, the CDR3 is TGTGCCATCAGTGAGTCGACAAATCAGCCCCAGCATTTT. It specifies CAISESTNQPQHF. J is TRBJ1-5 and V is TRBV10-3; D call uncertain. The CDR3 loop spans 13 amino acids. Germline V CDR1 and CDR2: ENHRY, SYGVKD. V was clipped by 0 bases and J by 4 bases, with 4 bases between them.

This clonotype was counted many times. The chain carries TRBV14 and TRBJ2-7; no clear D gene. V was cut by 2 bases and J by 7 bases, with 9 bases left in between. This CDR3 spans 12 amino acids. Germline V lookup: CDR1 SGHDN, CDR2 FVKESK. The CDR3 loop reads CASSQLWSEQYF. The CDR3 DNA is TGTGCCAGCAGCCAATTGTGGTCAGAGCAGTACTTC.

The rearrangement uses TRBV28 and TRBJ1-5; 8 bases are a match to TRBD1. Trimming removed 5 bases from V and 5 bases from J; junction bases left unmatched: 8. This CDR3 is 15 amino acids long. Per germline, CDR1 MDHEN and CDR2 SYDVKM. The CDR3 DNA reads TGTGCCAGCAGTCGAGGACAGGGTAATGATCAGCCCCAGCATTTT. This sequence encodes CASSRGQGNDQPQHF.

This clonotype was counted ten times or more. The chain recombines TRBV11-2 with TRBJ2-6, with a tentative D call TRBD2 (7 bases). The CDR3 covers 15 residues. Germline V gene data show CDR1 as SGHAT and CDR2 as FQNNGV. Between the trimmed V and J ends, which lost 8 bases and 1 base, there was a span of 12 bases. Here the CDR3 reads CASSGEGSGANVLTF. In nucleotides, the CDR3 is TGTGCCAGCTCAGGGGAGGGATCTGGGGCCAACGTCCTGACTTTC.

This clonotype was counted at least ten times. J is TRBJ2-2 and V is TRBV19; 7 positions match TRBD2. V dropped 6 bases and J dropped 6; count of bases not matched to a gene: 10. Germline lookup yields CDR1 LNHDA and CDR2 SQIVND (reference sequence). The CDR3 is 15 amino acids. The CDR3: CASRAGREWSGELFF. In DNA form, the CDR3 reads TGTGCCAGTAGAGCGGGGAGGGAATGGTCCGGGGAGCTGTTTTTT. Complete variable domain (other parts from reference TRBV19 and TRBJ2-2): DGGITQSPKYLFRKEGQNVTLSCEQNLNHDAMYWYRQDPGQGLRLIYYSQIVNDFQKGDIAEGYSVSREKKESFPLTVTSAQKNPTAFYLCASRAGREWSGELFFGEGSRLTVL.

This clonotype was counted ten times or more. V and J are TRBV3-1 and TRBJ2-5; the D gene is possibly TRBD2 (5 bases). Trimming stripped 2 bases from V and 6 bases from J, with 10 bases between. The CDR3 is 13 amino acids. In germline, CDR1 is LGHDT, CDR2 YNNKEL (reference sequence). The CDR3 protein is CASSQRGLQTQYF. CDR3 nucleotides: TGTGCCAGCAGCCAAAGAGGGTTGCAGACCCAGTACTTC.

The V and J genes are TRBV15 and TRBJ1-2; TRBD1 matches at 8 bases. Trimming cost V 0 bases and J 5 bases; bases outside gene matches: 8. This CDR3 has 16 amino acids. Germline CDR1 and CDR2: LNHNV and YYDKDF (reference sequence). CDR3 DNA: TGTGCCACCAGCAGAGATGCCGGGACAGGACGTTATGGCTACACCTTC. Encoded protein: CATSRDAGTGRYGYTF.

The genes are TRBV10-3 and TRBJ2-5; 8 positions agree with TRBD2. The J segment lost 5 bases and the V segment lost 0 bases, leaving 5 bases of the junction unmatched. The CDR3 sequence is 15 residues long. Germline CDR1 ENHRY, CDR2 SYGVKD. The CDR3 DNA is TGTGCCATCAGTGAGTCGCGGGGGGCCTCCGAGACCCAGTACTTC. Residues: CAISESRGASETQYF.

V is TRBV2 and J is TRBJ1-5; 8 bases fit TRBD1. This CDR3 region has 15 residues. Trimming at V came to 4 bases and at J to 4 bases, leaving 6 bases not matched to a gene. The V gene's germline CDR1 is SNHLY and CDR2 FYNNEI. The CDR3 coding sequence is TGTGCCAGCAGTGCCAGGGGGCGCGGTAATCAGCCCCAGCATTTT. Translation: CASSARGRGNQPQHF.

V usage is TRBV5-4 and J usage is TRBJ1-6; D is unclear. From germline, CDR1 is SGHNT and CDR2 YYREEE (reference sequence). The CDR3 length is 15 residues. V shed 5 bases and J shed 3 bases, with 12 bases lying between them. The CDR3, as DNA: TGTGCCAGCAGTCATGACATAGACTATAATTCACCCCTCCACTTT. Translating gives CASSHDIDYNSPLHF. Combining the CDR3 with reference TRBV5-4 and TRBJ1-6 gives the whole variable domain ETGVTQSPTHLIKTRGQQVTLRCSSQSGHNTVSWYQQALGQGPQFIFQYYREEENGRGNFPPRFSGLQFPNYSSELNVNALELDDSALYLCASSHDIDYNSPLHFGNGTRLTVT.

The rearrangement joins TRBV7-6 to TRBJ2-7; tentative D call: TRBD1 (5 bases). V was cut by 5 bases and J by 0 bases, with 14 bases left in between. Germline lookup yields CDR1 SGHVS and CDR2 FNYEAQ. The CDR3 is made up of 15 amino acids. CDR3 in DNA: TGTGCCAGCAGCCCCCCAGGGTTCTCCTCCTACGAGCAGTACTTC. This encodes CASSPPGFSSYEQYF. Full variable domain (missing parts from reference TRBV7-6 and TRBJ2-7): GAGVSQSPRYKVTKRGQDVALRCDPISGHVSLYWYRQALGQGPEFLTYFNYEAQQDKSGLPNDRFSAERPEGSISTLTIQRTEQRDSAMYRCASSPPGFSSYEQYFGPGTRLTVT.